The entry below describes one T cell receptor (beta chain). Trimming shortened V by 2 bases and J by 3 bases, and 11 bases separated the two germline ends. In germline, CDR1 is MNHEY, CDR2 SVGAGI. The length of the CDR3 is 14 residues. The PCR used 60 Vbeta and 13 Jbeta primers. Clones were read by immunoSEQ multiplex PCR, and TCRdb kept only the in-frame ones, dropping some. Of about 160,000 clones detected, approximately 80% appear once; the ten largest clones hold 9.7%. This entry comes from a study of cytomegalovirus exposure and HLA in healthy donors. The sample taken for sequencing was PBMCs. This clonotype originated in a young man in good health and CMV-seropositive. This sequence joins TRBV6-5 and TRBJ2-7, with D unclear. CDR3: CASSYTLGGYEQYF. CDR3 bases: TGTGCCAGCAGTTACACCCTCGGCGGCTACGAGCAGTACTTC.